This TCR beta chain was identified in a study of T cell changes during pregnancy in multiple sclerosis. Per germline, CDR1 SNHLY and CDR2 FYNNEI. V shed 7 bases and J 3 bases; nucleotides not matched to a gene: 3. The CDR3 is 13 residues long. Generated by immunoSEQ multiplex PCR, the TCRdb table keeps only in-frame clones and is missing some. The sample yields roughly 53,000 clones, roughly nine tenths seen once. The TCR comes from a female donor with multiple sclerosis, enrolled in a pregnancy study. V is TRBV2 and J is TRBJ2-7; 10 bases are a match to TRBD1. The sequencing used CD8+ T cells from peripheral blood mononuclear cells, collected before pregnancy. The CDR3: CASKGTGDYEQYF. CDR3 in DNA: TGTGCCAGCAAAGGGACAGGGGACTACGAGCAGTACTTC.